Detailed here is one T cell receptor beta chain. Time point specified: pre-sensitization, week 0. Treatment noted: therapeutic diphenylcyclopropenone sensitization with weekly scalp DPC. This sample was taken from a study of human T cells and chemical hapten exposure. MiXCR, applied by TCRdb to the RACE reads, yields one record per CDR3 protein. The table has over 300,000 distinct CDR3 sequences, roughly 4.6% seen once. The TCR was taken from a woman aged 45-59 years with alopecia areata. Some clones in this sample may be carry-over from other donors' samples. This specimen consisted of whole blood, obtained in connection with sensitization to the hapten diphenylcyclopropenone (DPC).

CDR3 sequence: CASRMLASYEQYF. DNA for the CDR3: TGTGCCAGCCGTATGCTAGCATCCTACGAGCAGTACTTC. The chain couples TRBV28 to TRBJ2-7, with D maybe TRBD2 (5 bases). Germline CDR1 and CDR2: MDHEN and SYDVKM. Trimming took 8 bases from V and 1 from J, leaving 12 bases between them. The CDR3 runs to 13 residues. Full variable domain (outside the CDR3, taken from reference TRBV28 and TRBJ2-7): DVKVTQSSRYLVKRTGEKVFLECVQDMDHENMFWYRQDPGLGLRLIYFSYDVKMKEKGDIPEGYSVSREKKERFSLILESASTNQTSMYLCASRMLASYEQYFGPGTRLTVT.